This entry lists 30 T cell receptor beta chains sequenced from one sample in a study of cytomegalovirus exposure and HLA in healthy donors. 60 Vbeta and 13 Jbeta primers were used in PCR. Some clones are missing from TCRdb's copy, which holds only in-frame ones; the method was immunoSEQ multiplex PCR. The sample yields about 160,000 clones, roughly 71% seen once. Material: PBMCs. Every receptor here comes from a woman aged 45-59 years in good health and CMV-seropositive.

This clone has just a few counts. Different DNA sequences within this sample yield the same CDR3. The V and J genes are TRBV18 and TRBJ2-7; tentatively, D is TRBD2 (6 bases). The V gene's germline CDR1 is KGHSH and CDR2 LQKENI. The germline V and J ends were trimmed by 3 bases and 3 bases, with 6 bases remaining between them. The CDR3 loop spans 12 amino acids. The CDR3 DNA is TGTGCCAGCTCACCGGGGGGCTACGAGCAGTACTTC. It is translated as CASSPGGYEQYF.

On this clone: Other DNA sequences within the sample encode an identical CDR3. The chain links TRBV9 to TRBJ1-6; D unresolved. CDR1 and CDR2 from the germline V gene are SGDLS and YYNGEE. The CDR3 runs to 15 residues. With 0 bases removed from V and 0 bases from J, the gap between germline ends came to 4 bases. The CDR3 protein is CASSVGSSYNSPLHF. The CDR3, as DNA: TGTGCCAGCAGCGTAGGGAGCTCCTATAATTCACCCCTCCACTTT.

CDR3 amino acids: CASSLGEGQGTYEQYF. As DNA, the CDR3 is TGTGCCAGCAGCTTGGGGGAGGGACAGGGGACCTACGAGCAGTACTTC. The genes are TRBV7-9 and TRBJ2-7; 10 bases align to TRBD1. There are 16 residues in the CDR3. V shed 3 bases and J 2 bases; nucleotides not matched to a gene: 7. Germline CDR1 and CDR2: SEHNR and FQNEAQ (reference sequence).

V gene TRBV18 combines with J gene TRBJ1-1; D gene ambiguous. The V gene's germline CDR1 is KGHSH and CDR2 LQKENI. The V end lost 1 base, the J end lost 6 bases, and 12 bases lay between the germline ends. The CDR3 is 14 amino acids. The CDR3 sequence: CASSPRVQWPEAFF. The CDR3 region has the DNA TGTGCCAGCTCACCACGTGTACAGTGGCCTGAAGCTTTCTTT.

The chain combines TRBV11-3 with TRBJ2-2, with a possible D match to TRBD1 (5 bases). CDR3 length: 17 residues. From germline, CDR1 is SGHNT and CDR2 YENEEA. Deletions cut 0 bases from V and 2 bases from J, with 13 bases between. CDR3 coding DNA: TGTGCCAGCAGCTTAGAAGTGGCGGACATTAACACCGGGGAGCTGTTTTTT. Its translation is CASSLEVADINTGELFF.

This clone was detected only a few times. This chain links TRBV9 with TRBJ2-5; D might be TRBD2 (5 bases). Germline CDR1 is SGDLS and CDR2 is YYNGEE. The V and J ends lost 3 bases and 7 bases respectively, with 13 bases between them. This CDR3 spans 13 amino acids. The CDR3 region has the DNA TGTGCCAGCAGCGGCGGCACACTAGGGACCCAGTACTTC. This sequence encodes CASSGGTLGTQYF.

The chain combines TRBV5-4 with TRBJ1-2; no firm D call. This CDR3 is built from 13 residues. Trimming took 0 bases from V and 6 from J, leaving 9 bases between them. Germline V CDR1 and CDR2: SGHNT, YYREEE (reference sequence). CDR3 nucleotides: TGTGCCAGCAGCTTGGTGTCCACTGATGGCTACACCTTC. The encoded protein is CASSLVSTDGYTF.

This clone showed up just a few times. This CDR3 reads CASSQGTGGEETQYF. The CDR3, as DNA: TGCGCCAGCAGCCAAGGGACAGGGGGCGAGGAGACCCAGTACTTC. The J gene is TRBJ2-5, the V gene TRBV4-1; the match to TRBD1 covers 11 bases. The CDR3 runs to 15 residues. J lost 5 bases, V lost 1 base, and 3 bases had no gene match. From germline, CDR1 is MGHRA and CDR2 YSYEKL.

The CDR3 DNA reads TGTGCCAGCAGCTCAGTCAGGGGTGGGGGCTACACCTTC. Amino acids: CASSSVRGGGYTF. The V call is TRBV7-8, the J call TRBJ1-2; D possibly corresponds to TRBD1 (6 bases). Trimming pared 4 bases from V and 8 bases from J, leaving 14 bases between. From germline, CDR1 is SGHVS and CDR2 FQNEAQ. This CDR3 has 13 residues. Based on the CDR3 plus reference TRBV7-8 and TRBJ1-2, the full variable domain is GAGVSQSPRYKVAKRGQDVALRCDPISGHVSLFWYQQALGQGPEFLTYFQNEAQLDKSGLPSDRFFAERPEGSVSTLKIQRTQQEDSAVYLCASSSVRGGGYTFGSGTRLTVV.

There are a few counts of this clone. This chain's CDR3 is CASSSSWTASSGNTIYF. DNA for the CDR3: TGTGCCAGTAGTTCCTCGTGGACAGCGAGCTCTGGAAACACCATATATTTT. The chain links TRBV19 to TRBJ1-3, with TRBD1 as a possible D gene (6 bases). Trimming took off 5 bases at V and 0 bases at J, with 17 bases between the two ends. The CDR3 sequence is 17 residues long. Germline-derived CDR1 and CDR2 are LNHDA and SQIVND (reference sequence).

CDR3 in DNA: TGTGCCAGCATGATGGACAGACGCTACGAGCAGTACTTC. As protein: CASMMDRRYEQYF. V and J are TRBV2 and TRBJ2-7, with D possibly being TRBD1 (6 bases). This CDR3 region has 13 residues. The V end lost 7 bases, the J end lost 3 bases, and 13 bases lay between the germline ends. Germline CDR1 reads SNHLY; CDR2 reads FYNNEI.

V usage is TRBV9 and J usage is TRBJ1-1; TRBD1 matches 9 bases. CDR1 is SGDLS and CDR2 is YYNGEE in the germline V gene. The V and J ends lost 4 bases and 3 bases, in that order; junction bases with no gene match: 7. CDR3 size: 15 residues. In DNA, the CDR3 is TGTGCCAGCAGCTTACAGGGGGCGCTTGACACTGAAGCTTTCTTT. Residues: CASSLQGALDTEAFF.

This clone was seen more than once but under ten times. The CDR3 here is CASSFKGGDTEAFF. The CDR3 DNA reads TGTGCCAGCAGCTTCAAAGGGGGGGACACTGAAGCTTTCTTT. The chain has TRBV7-2 and TRBJ1-1, with D maybe TRBD1 (6 bases). The CDR3 is 14 residues long. CDR1 is SGHTA and CDR2 is FQGNSA in the germline V gene. V was trimmed by 3 bases and J by 3 bases, leaving 11 bases between them. The variable domain in full, completed from reference TRBV7-2 and TRBJ1-1, reads GAGVSQSPSNKVTEKGKDVELRCDPISGHTALYWYRQSLGQGLEFLIYFQGNSAPDKSGLPSDRFSAERTGGSVSTLTIQRTQQEDSAVYLCASSFKGGDTEAFFGQGTRLTVV.

The chain combines TRBV27 with TRBJ1-6, with 8 bases matching TRBD1. Germline loops: CDR1 MNHEY, CDR2 SMNVEV (reference sequence). After removal of 4 bases from V and 12 bases from J, the junction contained 5 bases not matched to a gene. The CDR3 sequence is 13 residues long. The CDR3 region has the DNA TGTGCCAGCAGTTCCAAAGACAGGGGACCCCTCCACTTT. Translation gives CASSSKDRGPLHF.

This chain's CDR3 is CASSPTVYEQYF. The CDR3 coding sequence is TGTGCCAGCTCACCGACAGTCTACGAGCAGTACTTC. The genes are TRBV18 and TRBJ2-7; perhaps TRBD1 as D (5 bases). V dropped 3 bases and J dropped 3 bases, with 6 bases sitting between them. Germline loops: CDR1 KGHSH, CDR2 LQKENI. The CDR3 runs 12 residues.

This clone occurred a few times. The rearrangement links TRBV6-4 to TRBJ1-4; no clear D. The CDR3 length is 17 residues. Germline V gene lookup returns CDR1 MRHNA and CDR2 SNTAGT. Trimming removed 0 bases from V and 5 bases from J, with 16 bases in between. The CDR3 coding sequence is TGTGCCAGCAGTGACTCGTCAGGTGGTTGGTGCAATGAAAAACTGTTTTTT. Its protein is CASSDSSGGWCNEKLFF.

The CDR3, as DNA: TGTGCCAGCAGCCAAGATCAGAGGGGGCGGGCCCCCTTAAGTACGCAGTATTTT. Translation: CASSQDQRGRAPLSTQYF. The rearrangement joins TRBV4-2 to TRBJ2-3; 7 nucleotides match TRBD1. Germline CDR1 reads LGHNA; CDR2 reads YNFKEQ. The CDR3 has 18 residues. V gave up 0 bases and J gave up 8 bases; unmatched junction bases: 17.

The chain links TRBV19 to TRBJ1-4, with TRBD1 matching over 7 bases. The CDR3 sequence is 13 residues long. V lost 10 bases and J lost 4; bases outside the gene matches: 6. Per germline, CDR1 LNHDA and CDR2 SQIVND (reference sequence). CDR3 in amino acids: CATKDRNNEKLFF. In DNA form, the CDR3 reads TGTGCCACGAAGGACAGGAATAATGAAAAACTGTTTTTT.

The chain uses TRBV4-1 and TRBJ2-5, with TRBD1 matching 8 bases. Germline V gives CDR1 MGHRA, CDR2 YSYEKL. Germline trimming cut 4 bases from V and 5 bases from J; bases unmatched to any gene: 12. CDR3 length: 16 amino acids. The CDR3 sequence is CASSRLTQGARETQYF. CDR3 coding DNA: TGCGCCAGCAGCCGATTGACCCAGGGGGCCAGGGAGACCCAGTACTTC.

The chain carries TRBV7-8 and TRBJ2-7; 7 bases map to TRBD1. The trim removed 1 base at V and 5 bases at J, leaving 5 bases unmatched. The CDR3 is made up of 14 amino acids. CDR1 is SGHVS and CDR2 is FQNEAQ in the germline V gene. CDR3 coding DNA: TGTGCCAGCAGCTTAGTGACAGGGATTGACGAGCAGTACTTC. Translated, it gives CASSLVTGIDEQYF.

V is TRBV7-3 and J is TRBJ2-5; 9 bases are a match to TRBD2. The CDR3 has 16 amino acids. Germline CDR1 and CDR2: SGHTA and FQGTGA. J was trimmed by 1 base and V by 3 bases; bases with no gene match: 6. CDR3 amino acids: CASSFQAGGGQETQYF. The CDR3 nucleotides read TGTGCCAGCAGCTTCCAGGCGGGGGGGGGCCAAGAGACCCAGTACTTC.

In this sample, this clone turned up a few times. The chain uses TRBV15 and TRBJ2-6; no reliable D call. V lost 7 bases to trimming and J lost 0 bases, with 13 bases between them. CDR1 and CDR2 (germline): LNHNV, YYDKDF (reference sequence). CDR3 size: 16 residues. The DNA for the CDR3 is TGTGCCACCAAGGCAGGCGCCTCCTCTGGGGCCAACGTCCTGACTTTC. Its translation is CATKAGASSGANVLTF. Together with reference TRBV15 and TRBJ2-6, the CDR3 gives the full variable domain: DAMVIQNPRYQVTQFGKPVTLSCSQTLNHNVMYWYQQKSSQAPKLLFHYYDKDFNNEADTPDNFQSRRPNTSFCFLDIRSPGLGDTAMYLCATKAGASSGANVLTFGAGSRLTVL.

This chain connects TRBV19 to TRBJ2-1; maybe TRBD2 (5 bases). Germline-derived CDR1 and CDR2 are LNHDA and SQIVND (reference sequence). V lost 6 bases and J lost 7, with 16 bases in between. CDR3 length: 14 residues. CDR3 amino acids: CASSIGVGGNEQFF. The CDR3 nucleotides read TGTGCCAGTAGCATCGGGGTGGGTGGGAATGAGCAGTTCTTC.

This clone was picked up a small number of times. The chain links TRBV2 to TRBJ2-2; D may be TRBD2 (8 bases). This CDR3 spans 15 amino acids. Trimming left V 6 bases short and J 3 bases short, with 14 bases between. CDR1 SNHLY and CDR2 FYNNEI come from the germline V gene. DNA of the CDR3: TGTGCCAGCAGCGGGGGGGACAGATACACCGGGGAGCTGTTTTTT. It encodes CASSGGDRYTGELFF.

In this sample, this clone turned up once. The chain uses TRBV6-1 and TRBJ1-1, with 10 nucleotides matching TRBD1. After removal of 6 bases from V and 4 bases from J, the junction contained 5 bases not matched to a gene. Germline lookup yields CDR1 MNHNS and CDR2 SASEGT. CDR3 size: 14 residues. CDR3 residues: CASRGRTGGTEAFF. The CDR3, as DNA: TGTGCCAGCAGAGGTAGGACAGGGGGCACTGAAGCTTTCTTT.

V and J are TRBV7-9 and TRBJ1-1, with D possibly TRBD1 on 6 matching bases. Trimming removed 1 base at V and 5 bases at J, with 17 bases between. CDR1 is SEHNR and CDR2 is FQNEAQ in the germline V gene (reference sequence). The CDR3 loop spans 16 amino acids. Here the CDR3 DNA reads TGTGCCAGCAGCTTAGGGCAGGGGCGGTCGAGTACTGAAGCTTTCTTT. This encodes CASSLGQGRSSTEAFF. Based on the CDR3 plus reference TRBV7-9 and TRBJ1-1, the full variable domain is DTGVSQNPRHKITKRGQNVTFRCDPISEHNRLYWYRQTLGQGPEFLTYFQNEAQLEKSRLLSDRFSAERPKGSFSTLEIQRTEQGDSAMYLCASSLGQGRSSTEAFFGQGTRLTVV.

The rearrangement uses TRBV5-1 and TRBJ2-7; 7 bases are a match to TRBD2. Germline CDR1 SGHRS, CDR2 YFSETQ. Unmatched junction bases numbered 5, after V lost 1 base and J lost 7 bases. The CDR3 consists of 13 residues. CDR3 amino acids: CASSLPSGVEQYF. The CDR3 DNA reads as TGCGCCAGCAGCTTGCCTAGCGGTGTAGAGCAGTACTTC.

The chain uses TRBV10-1 and TRBJ2-3; a possible D gene is TRBD2 (6 bases). V dropped 8 bases and J dropped 2 bases, with 14 bases sitting between them. The length of the CDR3 is 14 residues. Germline CDR1 and CDR2: WNHNN and SYGVQD (reference sequence). CDR3 DNA sequence: TGCGCCAGCTCCGGGACTTTCGCCACAGATACGCAGTATTTT. It yields the protein CASSGTFATDTQYF.

V usage is TRBV19 and J usage is TRBJ1-3, with TRBD1 identical over 7 bases. Germline-derived CDR1 and CDR2 are LNHDA and SQIVND (reference sequence). CDR3 size: 14 residues. Trimming cost V 6 bases and J 2 bases; bases outside gene matches: 4. The CDR3 protein is CASRRQGPGNTIYF. In nucleotides, the CDR3 is TGTGCCAGTAGGAGACAGGGCCCTGGAAACACCATATATTTT.

This CDR3 reads CASSFGSAGGEQETQYF. The CDR3 nucleotides are TGCGCCAGCAGCTTTGGGAGCGCCGGGGGGGAGCAAGAGACCCAGTACTTC. The genes are TRBV5-1 and TRBJ2-5, with TRBD2 identical over 8 bases. Germline V CDR1 and CDR2: SGHRS, YFSETQ. Unmatched junction bases numbered 11, after V lost 2 bases and J lost 2 bases. There are 17 residues in the CDR3.